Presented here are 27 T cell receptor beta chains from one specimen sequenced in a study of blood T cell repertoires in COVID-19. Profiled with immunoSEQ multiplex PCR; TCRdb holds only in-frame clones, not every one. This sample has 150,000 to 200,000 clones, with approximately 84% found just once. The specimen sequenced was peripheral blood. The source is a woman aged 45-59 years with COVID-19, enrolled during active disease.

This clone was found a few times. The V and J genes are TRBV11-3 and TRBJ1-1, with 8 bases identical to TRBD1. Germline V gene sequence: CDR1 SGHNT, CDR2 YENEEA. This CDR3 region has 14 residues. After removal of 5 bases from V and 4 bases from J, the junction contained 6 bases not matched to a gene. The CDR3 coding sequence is TGTGCCAGCAGCCCAGGACAGGGTAGCACTGAAGCTTTCTTT. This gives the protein CASSPGQGSTEAFF.

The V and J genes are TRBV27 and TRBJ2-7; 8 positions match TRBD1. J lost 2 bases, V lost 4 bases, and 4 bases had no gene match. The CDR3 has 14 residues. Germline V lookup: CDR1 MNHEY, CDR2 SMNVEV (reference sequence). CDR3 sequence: CASSWGTGTYEQYF. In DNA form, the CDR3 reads TGTGCCAGCAGTTGGGGGACAGGCACCTACGAGCAGTACTTC.

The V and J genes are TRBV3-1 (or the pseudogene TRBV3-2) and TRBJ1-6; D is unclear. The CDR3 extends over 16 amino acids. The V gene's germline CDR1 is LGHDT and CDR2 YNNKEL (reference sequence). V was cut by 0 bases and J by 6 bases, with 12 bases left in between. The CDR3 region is CASSQEAGRGNSPLHF. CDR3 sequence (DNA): TGTGCCAGCAGCCAAGAGGCAGGACGGGGTAATTCACCCCTCCACTTT.

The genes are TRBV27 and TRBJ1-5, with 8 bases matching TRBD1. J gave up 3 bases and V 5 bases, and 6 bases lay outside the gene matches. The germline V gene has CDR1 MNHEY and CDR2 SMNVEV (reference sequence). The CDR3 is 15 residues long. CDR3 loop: CASSIGQGDNQPQHF. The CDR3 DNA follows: TGTGCCAGCAGTATAGGACAGGGTGACAATCAGCCCCAGCATTTT.

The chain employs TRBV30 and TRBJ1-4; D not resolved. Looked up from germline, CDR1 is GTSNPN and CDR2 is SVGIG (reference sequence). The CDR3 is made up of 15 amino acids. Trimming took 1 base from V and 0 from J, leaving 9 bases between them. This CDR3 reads CAWSDPTSTNEKLFF. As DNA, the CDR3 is TGTGCCTGGAGTGACCCGACATCAACTAATGAAAAACTGTTTTTT.

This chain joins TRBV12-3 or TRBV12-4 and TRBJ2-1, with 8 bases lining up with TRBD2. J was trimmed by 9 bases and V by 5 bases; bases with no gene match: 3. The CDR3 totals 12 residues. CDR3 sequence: CASSRSGSEQFF. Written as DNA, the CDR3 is TGTGCCAGCAGTAGGAGCGGGAGTGAGCAGTTCTTC.

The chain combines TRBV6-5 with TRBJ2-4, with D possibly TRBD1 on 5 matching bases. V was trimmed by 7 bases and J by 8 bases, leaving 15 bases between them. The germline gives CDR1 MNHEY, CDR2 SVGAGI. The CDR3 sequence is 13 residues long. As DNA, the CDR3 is TGTGCCAGCATCTCTAACCAGGGTGACATTCAGTACTTC. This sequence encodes CASISNQGDIQYF.

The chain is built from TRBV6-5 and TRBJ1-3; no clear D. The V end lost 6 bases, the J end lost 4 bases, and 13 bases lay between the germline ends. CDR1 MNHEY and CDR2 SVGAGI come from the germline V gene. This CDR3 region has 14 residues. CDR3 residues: CASSPYGEGNTIYF. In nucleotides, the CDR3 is TGTGCCAGCAGCCCCTACGGGGAAGGAAACACCATATATTTT.

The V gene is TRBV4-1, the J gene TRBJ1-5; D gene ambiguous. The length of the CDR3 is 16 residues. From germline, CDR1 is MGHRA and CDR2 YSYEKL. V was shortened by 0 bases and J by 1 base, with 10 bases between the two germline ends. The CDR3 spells CASSQDFPQSNQPQHF. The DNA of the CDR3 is TGCGCCAGCAGCCAAGATTTCCCCCAGAGCAATCAGCCCCAGCATTTT.

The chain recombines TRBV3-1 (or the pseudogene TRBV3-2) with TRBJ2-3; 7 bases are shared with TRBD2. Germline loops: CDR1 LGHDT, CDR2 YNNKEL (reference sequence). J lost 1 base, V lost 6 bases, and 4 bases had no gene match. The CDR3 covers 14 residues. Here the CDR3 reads CASRSGEGTDTQYF. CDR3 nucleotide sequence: TGTGCCAGCAGAAGCGGGGAGGGCACAGATACGCAGTATTTT.

For the CDR3, the DNA is TGTGCCAGCAGGATCGCGGCAGTCAACACTGAAGCTTTCTTT. It encodes CASRIAAVNTEAFF. The chain joins TRBV2 to TRBJ1-1; no reliable D call. Germline V lookup: CDR1 SNHLY, CDR2 FYNNEI. The CDR3 loop spans 14 amino acids. Between the trimmed V and J ends, which lost 6 bases and 2 bases, there was a span of 13 bases. The full variable domain, completed using reference TRBV2 and TRBJ1-1, is EPEVTQTPSHQVTQMGQEVILRCVPISNHLYFYWYRQILGQKVEFLVSFYNNEISEKSEIFDDQFSVERPDGSNFTLKIRSTKLEDSAMYFCASRIAAVNTEAFFGQGTRLTVV.

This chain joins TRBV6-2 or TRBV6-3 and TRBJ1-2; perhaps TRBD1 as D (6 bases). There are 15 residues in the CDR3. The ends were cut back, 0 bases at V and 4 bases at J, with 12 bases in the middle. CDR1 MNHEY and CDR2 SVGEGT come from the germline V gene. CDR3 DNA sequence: TGTGCCAGCAGTTACTCGGCAGGGGCGGTCTATGGCTACACCTTC. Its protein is CASSYSAGAVYGYTF.

The CDR3 DNA is TGTGCCAGCAGTTTCAGGGGGAAGGAAAAACTGTTTTTT. Translating it yields CASSFRGKEKLFF. The J gene is TRBJ1-4, the V gene TRBV6-5; TRBD1 matches at 7 bases. The J segment lost 8 bases and the V segment lost 4 bases, leaving 4 bases of the junction unmatched. Germline CDR1 is MNHEY and CDR2 is SVGAGI. The CDR3 runs 13 residues.

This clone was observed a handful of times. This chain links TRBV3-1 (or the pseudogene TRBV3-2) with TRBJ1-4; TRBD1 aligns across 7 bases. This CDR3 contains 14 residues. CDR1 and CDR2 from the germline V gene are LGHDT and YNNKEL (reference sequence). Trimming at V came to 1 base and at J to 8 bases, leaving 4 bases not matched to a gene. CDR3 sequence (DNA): TGTGCCAGCAGCCAAGGGCAGGGGGGCGAAAAACTGTTTTTT. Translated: CASSQGQGGEKLFF.

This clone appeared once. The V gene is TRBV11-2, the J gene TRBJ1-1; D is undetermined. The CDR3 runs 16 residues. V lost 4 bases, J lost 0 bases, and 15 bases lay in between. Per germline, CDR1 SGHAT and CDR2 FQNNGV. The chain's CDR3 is CASSSGSKGMNTEAFF. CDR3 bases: TGTGCCAGCAGCTCGGGATCAAAGGGAATGAACACTGAAGCTTTCTTT.

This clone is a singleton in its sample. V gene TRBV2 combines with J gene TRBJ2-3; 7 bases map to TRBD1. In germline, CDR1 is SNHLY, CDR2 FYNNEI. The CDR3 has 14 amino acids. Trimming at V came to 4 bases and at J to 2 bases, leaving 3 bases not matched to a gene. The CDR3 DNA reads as TGTGCCAGCAGTGGACAGGGTAACACAGATACGCAGTATTTT. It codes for CASSGQGNTDTQYF.

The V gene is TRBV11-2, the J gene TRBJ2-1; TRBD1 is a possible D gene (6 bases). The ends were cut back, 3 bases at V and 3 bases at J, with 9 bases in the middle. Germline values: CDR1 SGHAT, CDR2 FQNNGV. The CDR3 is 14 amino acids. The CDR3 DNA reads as TGTGCCAGCAGCTTGGACAGTGGCTACAATGAGCAGTTCTTC. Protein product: CASSLDSGYNEQFF.

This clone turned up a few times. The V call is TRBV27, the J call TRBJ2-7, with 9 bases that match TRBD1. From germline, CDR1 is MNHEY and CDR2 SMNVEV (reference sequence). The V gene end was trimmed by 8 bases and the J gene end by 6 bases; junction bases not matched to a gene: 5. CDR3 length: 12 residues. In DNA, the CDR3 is TGTGCCAGCCGGACAGGGGAGGGCGAGCAGTACTTC. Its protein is CASRTGEGEQYF.

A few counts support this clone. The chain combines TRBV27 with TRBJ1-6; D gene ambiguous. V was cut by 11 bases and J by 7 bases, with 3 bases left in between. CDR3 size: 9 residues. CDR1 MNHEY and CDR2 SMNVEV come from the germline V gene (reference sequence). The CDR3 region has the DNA TGTGCCGAGAATTCACCCCTCCACTTT. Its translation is CAENSPLHF.

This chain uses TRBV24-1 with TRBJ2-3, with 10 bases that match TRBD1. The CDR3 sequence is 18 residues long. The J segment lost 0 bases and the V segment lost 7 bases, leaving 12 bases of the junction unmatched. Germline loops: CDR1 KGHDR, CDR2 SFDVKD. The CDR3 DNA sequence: TGTGCCACCAGCGGAGCTGCCGGGACAGGGGATAGCACAGATACGCAGTATTTT. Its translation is CATSGAAGTGDSTDTQYF.

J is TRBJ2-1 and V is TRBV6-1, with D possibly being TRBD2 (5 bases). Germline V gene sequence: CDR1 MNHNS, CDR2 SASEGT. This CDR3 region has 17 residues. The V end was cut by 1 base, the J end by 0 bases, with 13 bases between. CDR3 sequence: CASSEDGVIYSYNEQFF. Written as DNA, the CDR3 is TGTGCCAGCAGTGAAGACGGGGTGATCTACTCCTACAATGAGCAGTTCTTC.

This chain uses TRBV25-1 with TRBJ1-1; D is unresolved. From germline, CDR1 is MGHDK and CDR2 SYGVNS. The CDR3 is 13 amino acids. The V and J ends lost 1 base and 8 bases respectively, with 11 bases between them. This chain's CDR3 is CASSESRLAEAFF. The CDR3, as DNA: TGTGCCAGCAGTGAATCGAGGTTAGCGGAAGCTTTCTTT.

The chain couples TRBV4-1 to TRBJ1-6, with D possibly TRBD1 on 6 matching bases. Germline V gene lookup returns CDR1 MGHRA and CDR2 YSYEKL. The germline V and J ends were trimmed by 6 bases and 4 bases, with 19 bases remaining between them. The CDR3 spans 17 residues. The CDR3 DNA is TGCGCCAGCAGGGGGGCGGGCACCAGAAGGTATAATTCACCCCTCCACTTT. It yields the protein CASRGAGTRRYNSPLHF.

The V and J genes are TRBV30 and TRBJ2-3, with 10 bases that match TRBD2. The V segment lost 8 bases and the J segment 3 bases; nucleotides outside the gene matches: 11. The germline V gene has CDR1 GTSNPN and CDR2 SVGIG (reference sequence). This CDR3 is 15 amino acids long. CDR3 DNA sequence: TGTGCCGGCTCTCAAGCGGGGGGGATGACAGATACGCAGTATTTT. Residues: CAGSQAGGMTDTQYF. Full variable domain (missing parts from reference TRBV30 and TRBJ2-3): SQTIHQWPATLVQPVGSPLSLECTVEGTSNPNLYWYRQAAGRGLQLLFYSVGIGQISSEVPQNLSASRPQDRQFILSSKKLLLSDSGFYLCAGSQAGGMTDTQYFGPGTRLTVL.

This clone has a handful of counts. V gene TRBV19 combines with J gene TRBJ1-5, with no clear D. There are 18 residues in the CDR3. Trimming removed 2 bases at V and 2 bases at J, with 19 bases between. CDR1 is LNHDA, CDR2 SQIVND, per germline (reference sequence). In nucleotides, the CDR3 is TGTGCCAGTAGTATAAGAGGGCAGTATAAGATCGGCAATCAGCCCCAGCATTTT. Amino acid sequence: CASSIRGQYKIGNQPQHF.

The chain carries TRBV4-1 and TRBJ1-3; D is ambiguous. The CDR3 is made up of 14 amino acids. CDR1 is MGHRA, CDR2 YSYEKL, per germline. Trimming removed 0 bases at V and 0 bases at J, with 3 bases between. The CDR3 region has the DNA TGCGCCAGCAGCCAAGATCTCTCTGGAAACACCATATATTTT. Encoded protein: CASSQDLSGNTIYF.

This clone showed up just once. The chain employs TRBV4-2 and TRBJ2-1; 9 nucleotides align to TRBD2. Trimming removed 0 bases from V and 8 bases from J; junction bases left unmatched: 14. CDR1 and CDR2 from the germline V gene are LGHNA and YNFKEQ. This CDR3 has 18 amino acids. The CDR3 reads CASSQEVGRGGRWDEQFF. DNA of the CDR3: TGTGCCAGCAGCCAAGAGGTCGGGCGGGGGGGCCGTTGGGATGAGCAGTTCTTC.